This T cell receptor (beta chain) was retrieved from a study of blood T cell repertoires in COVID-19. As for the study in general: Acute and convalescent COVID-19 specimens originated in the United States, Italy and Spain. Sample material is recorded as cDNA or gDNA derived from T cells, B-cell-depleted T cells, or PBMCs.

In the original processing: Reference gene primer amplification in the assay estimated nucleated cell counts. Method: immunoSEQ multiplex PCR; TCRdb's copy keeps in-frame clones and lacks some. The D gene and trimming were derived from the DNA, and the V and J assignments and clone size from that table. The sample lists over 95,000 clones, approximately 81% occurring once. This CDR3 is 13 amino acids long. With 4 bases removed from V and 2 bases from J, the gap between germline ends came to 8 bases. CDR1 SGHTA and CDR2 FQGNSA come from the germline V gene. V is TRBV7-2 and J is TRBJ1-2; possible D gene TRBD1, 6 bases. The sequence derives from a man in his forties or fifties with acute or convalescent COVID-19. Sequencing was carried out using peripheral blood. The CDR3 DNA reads TGTGCCAGCAGCTCAACAGGGAACTATGGCTACACCTTC. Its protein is CASSSTGNYGYTF.